The clone carrying this T cell receptor beta chain came up a few times. Its antigen is still unknown. Each CDR3 protein is one row after TCRdb ran MiXCR on the 5' RACE reads. The sample yields 450,000 or so distinct CDR3 sequences, 20% to 25% seen once. These data come from a study of T-cell memory formation after mild COVID-19. Study-level findings and limits: CD4+ bias marked clones expanding day 15 to 37, unlike balanced contracting clones.

Per germline, CDR1 SGHDN and CDR2 FVKESK. The junction had 6 bases not matched to a gene; V was cut back by 2 bases and J by 4 bases. The CDR3 length is 15 residues. This sequence was found in an adult woman who had mild COVID-19 (a few samples of this study predate the infection). Cell type and time point are not known. The sequenced sample was PBMCs or a T cell subset sorted from them (not recorded which). The V call is TRBV14, the J call TRBJ1-1; 8 bases map to TRBD1. The CDR3 spells CASSQWTGTGTEAFF. CDR3 sequence (DNA): TGTGCCAGCAGCCAATGGACAGGGACGGGCACTGAAGCTTTCTTT.